This T cell receptor (beta chain) was recovered during a study of neurological immune-mediated disorders. CDR1 and CDR2 from the germline V gene are SGHVS and FNYEAQ. The CDR3 consists of 16 residues. Trimming took 5 bases from V and 1 from J, leaving 14 bases between them. MiXCR, run by TCRdb on the 5' RACE reads, gives a single entry per CDR3 protein. The data contain about 50,000 distinct CDR3 sequences, approximately 17% of them singletons. This clonotype was seen many times. What was sequenced was PBMCs. The chain recombines TRBV7-6 with TRBJ2-2, with TRBD1 as a possible D gene (6 bases). This sequence was found in a man in his sixties in good health. Here the CDR3 reads CASSPRPRGNTGELFF. The CDR3 bases are TGTGCCAGCAGCCCAAGGCCCAGGGGGAACACCGGGGAGCTGTTTTTT.